This entry lists 28 T cell receptor beta chains sequenced from one sample in a study of radiation and T cells in renal cell carcinoma. Repertoires were generated with immunoSEQ multiplex PCR, while TCRdb's copy carries only in-frame clones and drops some. The table lists some 130,000 clones, approximately 75% of them singletons. Time point in this sample: blood 2 weeks post-SBRT. Treatment defined: 15 Gy SBRT to primary tumor, nephrectomy 4 weeks later. Sequencing was performed on blood, taken from a patient whose treatment included radiotherapy and nephrectomy. Every receptor here comes from a woman aged 60-75 years with renal cell carcinoma.

This sequence joins TRBV6-6 and TRBJ2-3; 10 bases agree with TRBD2. Germline values: CDR1 MNHNY, CDR2 SVGAGI (reference sequence). V dropped 5 bases and J dropped 1; count of bases not matched to a gene: 3. The CDR3 spans 15 residues. Here the CDR3 reads CASSDSGGRTDTQYF. In DNA, the CDR3 is TGTGCCAGCAGTGATAGCGGGGGGCGCACAGATACGCAGTATTTT.

A single count supports this clone. The chain recombines TRBV6-5 with TRBJ1-1; 8 nucleotides match TRBD1. Trimming at V came to 7 bases and at J to 4 bases, leaving 2 bases not matched to a gene. Germline V gene sequence: CDR1 MNHEY, CDR2 SVGAGI. The CDR3 is 12 amino acids. Here the CDR3 DNA reads TGTGCCAGCACCGGGACAGGCACTGAAGCTTTCTTT. It translates to CASTGTGTEAFF.

This clone was seen once. This chain links TRBV28 with TRBJ1-4, with 8 bases fitting TRBD1. The CDR3 covers 15 residues. Trimming at V came to 4 bases and at J to 7 bases, leaving 8 bases not matched to a gene. Germline V gene lookup returns CDR1 MDHEN and CDR2 SYDVKM. The CDR3 DNA reads TGTGCCAGCAGTTCTCCGGGACAGGCGCCTGAAAAACTGTTTTTT. The encoded protein is CASSSPGQAPEKLFF.

The chain combines TRBV19 with TRBJ2-7, with 11 bases fitting TRBD1. V lost 9 bases, J lost 0 bases, and 7 bases stayed unmatched. Looked up from germline, CDR1 is LNHDA and CDR2 is SQIVND (reference sequence). CDR3 length: 15 residues. The CDR3 DNA follows: TGTGCCAGCCGACCCGGGACAGGGGGCTCCTACGAGCAGTACTTC. Translated, it gives CASRPGTGGSYEQYF.

The V call is TRBV2, the J call TRBJ2-1; TRBD1 might be the D (6 bases). The CDR3 sequence is 18 residues long. V lost 4 bases and J 0 bases, leaving 19 bases between the germline ends. CDR1 and CDR2 from the germline V gene are SNHLY and FYNNEI. CDR3 region: CASSGGGDRSTSYNEQFF. The CDR3, as DNA: TGTGCCAGCAGTGGTGGGGGAGACAGGTCGACCTCCTACAATGAGCAGTTCTTC.

This clone was seen a single time. The chain employs TRBV4-1 and TRBJ1-5; D unresolved. V lost 4 bases and J lost 4, with 11 bases in between. Germline V gene sequence: CDR1 MGHRA, CDR2 YSYEKL. The CDR3 loop spans 14 amino acids. This CDR3 reads CASSPEPSNQPQHF. The DNA of the CDR3 is TGCGCCAGCAGCCCGGAGCCAAGTAATCAGCCCCAGCATTTT.

V is TRBV7-6 and J is TRBJ1-1; D gene ambiguous. Germline loops: CDR1 SGHVS, CDR2 FNYEAQ. This CDR3 has 15 residues. Between the trimmed V and J ends, which lost 2 bases and 2 bases, there was a span of 12 bases. CDR3 region: CASSLTPDANTEAFF. CDR3 coding DNA: TGTGCCAGCAGCTTAACCCCGGACGCAAACACTGAAGCTTTCTTT.

The chain uses TRBV6-1 and TRBJ2-7; no clear D gene. Per germline, CDR1 MNHNS and CDR2 SASEGT. With 6 bases removed from V and 3 bases from J, the gap between germline ends came to 9 bases. CDR3 length: 12 amino acids. For the CDR3, the DNA is TGTGCCAGCAGCCGCCTTGGCTACGAGCAGTACTTC. It yields the protein CASSRLGYEQYF.

The chain joins TRBV4-2 to TRBJ2-1, with 8 positions matching TRBD2. The V gene's germline CDR1 is LGHNA and CDR2 YNFKEQ. The V segment lost 3 bases and the J segment 4 bases; nucleotides outside the gene matches: 8. The CDR3 is 16 amino acids. CDR3 in amino acids: CASSQASGRAYNEQFF. The CDR3 bases are TGTGCCAGCAGCCAGGCAAGCGGGAGAGCGTACAATGAGCAGTTCTTC.

This clone was picked up a small number of times. This chain links TRBV7-6 with TRBJ2-5, with 8 bases identical to TRBD1. The CDR3 has 14 residues. Per the germline V gene, CDR1 is SGHVS and CDR2 is FNYEAQ. V gave up 5 bases and J gave up 3 bases; unmatched junction bases: 5. CDR3 sequence reads: CASSRWTGKETQYF. In nucleotides, the CDR3 is TGTGCCAGCAGCCGCTGGACAGGGAAAGAGACCCAGTACTTC.

V gene TRBV30 combines with J gene TRBJ2-1; D uncertain. The germline V gene has CDR1 GTSNPN and CDR2 SVGIG (reference sequence). The CDR3 runs to 16 residues. V lost 0 bases, J lost 0 bases, and 12 bases lay in between. The CDR3 loop reads CAWSVTSMSSYNEQFF. CDR3 nucleotides: TGTGCCTGGAGTGTAACCTCTATGAGCTCCTACAATGAGCAGTTCTTC. Combining the CDR3 with reference TRBV30 and TRBJ2-1 gives the whole variable domain SQTIHQWPATLVQPVGSPLSLECTVEGTSNPNLYWYRQAAGRGLQLLFYSVGIGQISSEVPQNLSASRPQDRQFILSSKKLLLSDSGFYLCAWSVTSMSSYNEQFFGPGTRLTVL.

The rearrangement uses TRBV5-1 and TRBJ2-3; TRBD2 matches 8 bases. CDR3 size: 12 residues. J gave up 14 bases and V 4 bases, and 9 bases lay outside the gene matches. Per germline, CDR1 SGHRS and CDR2 YFSETQ. The CDR3 DNA follows: TGCGCCAGCAGCCAGATAGCGGGGACCCTGTATTTT. Amino acid sequence: CASSQIAGTLYF.

Only a few counts were recorded for this clone. The gene calls are TRBV7-9 and TRBJ2-7; TRBD1 might be the D (6 bases). Germline loops: CDR1 SEHNR, CDR2 FQNEAQ (reference sequence). V lost 5 bases and J lost 5, with 16 bases in between. The CDR3 sequence is 14 residues long. The CDR3 loop reads CASSRTAALDEQYF. CDR3 nucleotide sequence: TGTGCCAGCAGCAGGACAGCGGCCCTGGACGAGCAGTACTTC.

The rearrangement joins TRBV5-4 to TRBJ2-5, with 10 bases lining up with TRBD2. The CDR3 is 16 residues long. Germline-derived CDR1 and CDR2 are SGHNT and YYREEE (reference sequence). The junction had 11 bases not matched to a gene; V was cut back by 3 bases and J by 6 bases. In nucleotides, the CDR3 is TGTGCCAGCAGCTCTGGAATCCTAGCGGGAGATAAGACCCAGTACTTC. Translation: CASSSGILAGDKTQYF. Full variable domain (outside the CDR3, taken from reference TRBV5-4 and TRBJ2-5): ETGVTQSPTHLIKTRGQQVTLRCSSQSGHNTVSWYQQALGQGPQFIFQYYREEENGRGNFPPRFSGLQFPNYSSELNVNALELDDSALYLCASSSGILAGDKTQYFGPGTRLLVL.

The J gene is TRBJ2-5, the V gene TRBV27; 7 positions match TRBD2. V was pared by 6 bases and J by 5 bases, with 12 bases of the junction left unmatched. This CDR3 contains 15 residues. Germline CDR1 reads MNHEY; CDR2 reads SMNVEV (reference sequence). In DNA, the CDR3 is TGTGCCAGCAGCCGCGGGACTACCCCCGCGGAGACCCAGTACTTC. This translates into CASSRGTTPAETQYF.

The chain uses TRBV19 and TRBJ1-6; possibly TRBD1 for D (5 bases). The V gene lost 3 bases and the J gene lost 7 bases, with 10 bases spanning the gap. The CDR3 runs to 14 residues. Looked up from germline, CDR1 is LNHDA and CDR2 is SQIVND (reference sequence). CDR3 sequence: CASSMTVGNSPLHF. CDR3 in DNA: TGTGCCAGTAGTATGACAGTCGGCAATTCACCCCTCCACTTT.

This chain links TRBV6-5 with TRBJ1-1, with D unresolved. Trimming shortened V by 4 bases and J by 5 bases, and 14 bases separated the two germline ends. Germline CDR1 MNHEY, CDR2 SVGAGI. There are 14 residues in the CDR3. CDR3 residues: CASSLEGLRTEAFF. For the CDR3, the DNA is TGTGCCAGCAGTTTGGAAGGGCTGAGGACTGAAGCTTTCTTT.

This clone was observed a few times. The V gene is TRBV18, the J gene TRBJ2-5, with 7 bases that match TRBD1. Germline loops: CDR1 KGHSH, CDR2 LQKENI. J lost 5 bases, V lost 0 bases, and 9 bases had no gene match. This CDR3 is built from 16 residues. This chain's CDR3 is CASSPPNQGGLETQYF. CDR3 in DNA: TGTGCCAGCTCACCACCGAATCAAGGGGGCTTGGAGACCCAGTACTTC. Complete variable domain (other parts from reference TRBV18 and TRBJ2-5): NAGVMQNPRHLVRRRGQEARLRCSPMKGHSHVYWYRQLPEEGLKFMVYLQKENIIDESGMPKERFSAEFPKEGPSILRIQQVVRGDSAAYFCASSPPNQGGLETQYFGPGTRLLVL.

V usage is TRBV7-9 and J usage is TRBJ2-1, with TRBD1 identical over 7 bases. Per germline, CDR1 SEHNR and CDR2 FQNEAQ (reference sequence). The CDR3 runs 15 residues. J lost 4 bases, V lost 0 bases, and 3 bases had no gene match. The CDR3 is CASSLAQGQYNEQFF. The CDR3 coding sequence is TGTGCCAGCAGCTTAGCACAGGGACAGTACAATGAGCAGTTCTTC.

The V and J genes are TRBV9 and TRBJ1-4, with 9 bases aligning to TRBD1. V lost 0 bases and J lost 7; bases outside the gene matches: 4. Germline loops: CDR1 SGDLS, CDR2 YYNGEE. The CDR3 is made up of 15 amino acids. The chain's CDR3 is CASSVGGQGGEKLFF. Written as DNA, the CDR3 is TGTGCCAGCAGCGTAGGGGGACAGGGCGGTGAAAAACTGTTTTTT.

The chain carries TRBV7-2 and TRBJ2-3; TRBD2 agrees at 8 bases. Germline-derived CDR1 and CDR2 are SGHTA and FQGNSA. V shed 3 bases and J 2 bases; nucleotides not matched to a gene: 7. The CDR3 sequence is 16 residues long. CDR3 amino acids: CASSLMGLGNTDTQYF. For the CDR3, the DNA is TGTGCCAGCAGCTTGATGGGACTAGGAAACACAGATACGCAGTATTTT. The full variable domain, with the rest looked up from reference TRBV7-2 and TRBJ2-3, is GAGVSQSPSNKVTEKGKDVELRCDPISGHTALYWYRQSLGQGLEFLIYFQGNSAPDKSGLPSDRFSAERTGGSVSTLTIQRTQQEDSAVYLCASSLMGLGNTDTQYFGPGTRLTVL.

The chain joins TRBV30 to TRBJ2-5; tentatively, D is TRBD2 (5 bases). The CDR3 covers 14 residues. V was clipped by 1 base and J by 5 bases, with 14 bases between them. Germline CDR1 is GTSNPN and CDR2 is SVGIG (reference sequence). The CDR3 DNA is TGTGCCTGGAGTGACACACTAGTCAGGGAGACCCAGTACTTC. This sequence encodes CAWSDTLVRETQYF.

This clone was recorded once. The V and J genes are TRBV5-1 and TRBJ2-3; a weak D match, TRBD2 (6 bases). Between the trimmed V and J ends, which lost 3 bases and 5 bases, there was a span of 13 bases. Germline loops: CDR1 SGHRS, CDR2 YFSETQ. The CDR3 extends over 14 amino acids. CDR3 nucleotide sequence: TGCGCCAGCAGCTCGGGACTTGTGGGAGATACGCAGTATTTT. Translation: CASSSGLVGDTQYF.

The V gene is TRBV5-4, the J gene TRBJ1-3; 9 bases agree with TRBD1. With 4 bases clipped from V and 0 bases from J, the junction kept 5 bases outside the gene matches. The CDR3 length is 16 residues. CDR1 is SGHNT, CDR2 YYREEE, per germline (reference sequence). The CDR3 loop is CASSRSDRGSGNTIYF. The DNA of the CDR3 is TGTGCCAGCAGCCGGTCGGACAGGGGCTCTGGAAACACCATATATTTT. Combining the CDR3 with reference TRBV5-4 and TRBJ1-3 gives the whole variable domain ETGVTQSPTHLIKTRGQQVTLRCSSQSGHNTVSWYQQALGQGPQFIFQYYREEENGRGNFPPRFSGLQFPNYSSELNVNALELDDSALYLCASSRSDRGSGNTIYFGEGSWLTVV.

CDR3 sequence: CASSQDTSGYEGNEQFF. CDR3 bases: TGCGCCAGCAGCCAAGACACTAGCGGGTATGAGGGCAATGAGCAGTTCTTC. This chain links TRBV4-3 with TRBJ2-1; 9 bases align to TRBD2. Per germline, CDR1 LGHNA and CDR2 YSLEER. The trim removed 0 bases at V and 6 bases at J, leaving 9 bases unmatched. The CDR3 has 17 residues.

V and J are TRBV27 and TRBJ1-2; weak D call: TRBD1 (5 bases). The CDR3 is 13 residues long. V gave up 1 base and J gave up 5 bases, with 8 bases separating them. From germline, CDR1 is MNHEY and CDR2 SMNVEV (reference sequence). CDR3 bases: TGTGCCAGCAGTTTATTCTGGGGGTATGGCTACACCTTC. Protein sequence: CASSLFWGYGYTF.

The V gene is TRBV29-1, the J gene TRBJ1-2; TRBD1 might be the D (6 bases). The length of the CDR3 is 12 residues. The V end was cut by 6 bases, the J end by 4 bases, with 12 bases between. Germline CDR1 SQVTM, CDR2 ANQGSEA. The CDR3 coding sequence is TGCAGCGTAGTGGACAGTCCCTATGGCTACACCTTC. Protein product: CSVVDSPYGYTF.

The rearrangement uses TRBV19 and TRBJ2-1, with D tentatively TRBD2 (5 bases). Between the trimmed V and J ends, which lost 2 bases and 6 bases, there was a span of 14 bases. The CDR3 contains 15 residues. Germline CDR1 LNHDA, CDR2 SQIVND (reference sequence). The CDR3 is CASSIREYEGNEQFF. The CDR3 nucleotides are TGTGCCAGTAGTATACGCGAGTATGAGGGCAATGAGCAGTTCTTC.